This T cell receptor (beta chain) was captured in a study of cytomegalovirus exposure and HLA in healthy donors. Study-wide results and caveats: Later analysis identified several of the most significant clusters that appeared linked to common viral pathogens.

The ends were cut back, 8 bases at V and 7 bases at J, with 14 bases in the middle. Germline V lookup: CDR1 GTSNPN, CDR2 SVGIG (reference sequence). This CDR3 is built from 11 residues. Of note for this clone: Its antigen is unknown.

13 Jbeta primers and 60 Vbeta primers were used for the PCR. Sequencing used immunoSEQ multiplex PCR; TCRdb keeps in-frame clones, though not all of them. Of some 150,000 clones detected, roughly 77% appear once; the ten largest clones hold roughly 7.1%. The receptor comes from a man in his thirties or forties in good health and CMV-seropositive. Sample: PBMCs. The V call is TRBV30, the J call TRBJ1-1; TRBD1 is a possible D gene (6 bases). CDR3 nucleotides: TGTGCCGGACTAGGACAGTTTGAAGCTTTCTTT. Protein: CAGLGQFEAFF. Full variable domain (missing parts from reference TRBV30 and TRBJ1-1): SQTIHQWPATLVQPVGSPLSLECTVEGTSNPNLYWYRQAAGRGLQLLFYSVGIGQISSEVPQNLSASRPQDRQFILSSKKLLLSDSGFYLCAGLGQFEAFFGQGTRLTVV.